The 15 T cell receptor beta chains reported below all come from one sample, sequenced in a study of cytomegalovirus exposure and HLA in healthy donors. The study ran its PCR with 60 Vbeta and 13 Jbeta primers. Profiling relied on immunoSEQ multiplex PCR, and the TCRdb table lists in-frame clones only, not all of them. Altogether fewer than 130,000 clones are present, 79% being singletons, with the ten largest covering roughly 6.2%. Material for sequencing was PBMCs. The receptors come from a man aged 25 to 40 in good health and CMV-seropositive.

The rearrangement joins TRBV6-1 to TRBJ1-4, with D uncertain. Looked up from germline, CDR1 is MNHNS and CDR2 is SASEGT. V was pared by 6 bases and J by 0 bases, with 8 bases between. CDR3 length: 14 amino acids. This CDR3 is CASRRVATNEKLFF. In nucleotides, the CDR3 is TGTGCCAGCAGGCGGGTGGCAACTAATGAAAAACTGTTTTTT.

The DNA of the CDR3 is TGTGCCAGCAGTTCCTTACAGGGGGATACGCAGTATTTT. As protein: CASSSLQGDTQYF. J is TRBJ2-3 and V is TRBV6-5; TRBD1 matches at 7 bases. The length of the CDR3 is 13 residues. Germline V gene lookup returns CDR1 MNHEY and CDR2 SVGAGI. The V and J ends lost 4 bases and 6 bases, in that order; junction bases with no gene match: 4.

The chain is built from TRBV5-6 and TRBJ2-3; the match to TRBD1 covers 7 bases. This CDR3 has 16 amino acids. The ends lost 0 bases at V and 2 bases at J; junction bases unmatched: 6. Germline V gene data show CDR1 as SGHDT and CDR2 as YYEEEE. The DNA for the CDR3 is TGTGCCAGCAGCTTGGATCCAGGGGGAGACACAGATACGCAGTATTTT. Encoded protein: CASSLDPGGDTDTQYF.

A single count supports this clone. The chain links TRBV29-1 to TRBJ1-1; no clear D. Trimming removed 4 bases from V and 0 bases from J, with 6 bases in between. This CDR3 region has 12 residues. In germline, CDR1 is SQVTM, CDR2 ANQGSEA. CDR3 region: CSVVQMNTEAFF. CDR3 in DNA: TGCAGCGTTGTACAAATGAACACTGAAGCTTTCTTT.

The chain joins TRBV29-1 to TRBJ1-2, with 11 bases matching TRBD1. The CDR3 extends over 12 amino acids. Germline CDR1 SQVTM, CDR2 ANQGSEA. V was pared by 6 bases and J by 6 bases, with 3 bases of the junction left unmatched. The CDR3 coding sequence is TGCAGCGTCCCGGGACAGGGGGATGGCTACACCTTC. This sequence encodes CSVPGQGDGYTF.

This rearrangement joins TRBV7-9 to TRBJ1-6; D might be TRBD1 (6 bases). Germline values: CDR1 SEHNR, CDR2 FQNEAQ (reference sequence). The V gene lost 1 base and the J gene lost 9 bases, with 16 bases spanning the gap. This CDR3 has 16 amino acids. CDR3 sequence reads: CASSLGGFGQPSPLHF. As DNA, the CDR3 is TGTGCCAGCAGCTTAGGGGGGTTCGGACAGCCTTCACCCCTCCACTTT.

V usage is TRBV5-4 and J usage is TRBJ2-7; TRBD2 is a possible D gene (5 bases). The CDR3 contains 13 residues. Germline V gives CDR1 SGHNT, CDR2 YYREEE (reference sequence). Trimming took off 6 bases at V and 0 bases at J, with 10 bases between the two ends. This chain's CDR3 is CASTSGFSYEQYF. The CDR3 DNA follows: TGTGCCAGCACCAGCGGCTTCTCCTACGAGCAGTACTTC.

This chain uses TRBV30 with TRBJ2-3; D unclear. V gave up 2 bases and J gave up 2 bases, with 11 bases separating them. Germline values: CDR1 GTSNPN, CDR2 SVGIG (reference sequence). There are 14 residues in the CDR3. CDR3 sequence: CAWSISLTTDTQYF. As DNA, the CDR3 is TGTGCCTGGAGTATCAGTTTAACCACAGATACGCAGTATTTT.

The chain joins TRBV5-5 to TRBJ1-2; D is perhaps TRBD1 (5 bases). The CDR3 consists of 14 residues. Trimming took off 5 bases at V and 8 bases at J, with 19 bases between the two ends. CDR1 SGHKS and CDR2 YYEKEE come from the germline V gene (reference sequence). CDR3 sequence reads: CASRHAGRKGGYTF. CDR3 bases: TGTGCCAGCAGACATGCGGGGCGAAAAGGGGGCTACACCTTC.

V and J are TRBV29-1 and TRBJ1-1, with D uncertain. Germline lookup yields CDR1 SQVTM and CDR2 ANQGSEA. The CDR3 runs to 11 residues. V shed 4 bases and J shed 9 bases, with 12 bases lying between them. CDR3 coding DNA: TGCAGCGTTGTATGGCTCGTTAAAGCTTTCTTT. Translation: CSVVWLVKAFF.

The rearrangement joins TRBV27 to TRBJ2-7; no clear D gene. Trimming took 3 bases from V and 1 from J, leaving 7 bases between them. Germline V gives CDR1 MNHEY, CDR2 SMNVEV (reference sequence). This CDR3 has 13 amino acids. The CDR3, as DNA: TGTGCCAGCAGTTTGAGTGAATCCTACGAGCAGTACTTC. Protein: CASSLSESYEQYF.

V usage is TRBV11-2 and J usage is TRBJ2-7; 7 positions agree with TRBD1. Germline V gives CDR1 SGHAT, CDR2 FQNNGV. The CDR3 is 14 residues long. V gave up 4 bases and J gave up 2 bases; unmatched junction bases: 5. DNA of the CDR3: TGTGCCAGCAGCTCTACGGGGACAGCCTACGAGCAGTACTTC. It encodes CASSSTGTAYEQYF.

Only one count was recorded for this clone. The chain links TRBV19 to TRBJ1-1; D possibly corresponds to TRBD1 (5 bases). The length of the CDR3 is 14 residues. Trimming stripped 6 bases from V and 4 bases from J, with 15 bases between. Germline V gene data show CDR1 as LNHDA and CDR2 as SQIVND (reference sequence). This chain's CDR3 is CASSRRGGVTEAFF. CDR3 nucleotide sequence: TGTGCCAGTAGCCGTCGGGGAGGGGTCACTGAAGCTTTCTTT.

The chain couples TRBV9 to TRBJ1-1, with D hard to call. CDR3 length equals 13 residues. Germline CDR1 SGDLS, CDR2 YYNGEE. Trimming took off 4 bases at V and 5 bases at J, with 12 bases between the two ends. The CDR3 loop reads CASSSTSGTEAFF. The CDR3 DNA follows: TGTGCCAGCAGCTCCACCTCCGGGACTGAAGCTTTCTTT.

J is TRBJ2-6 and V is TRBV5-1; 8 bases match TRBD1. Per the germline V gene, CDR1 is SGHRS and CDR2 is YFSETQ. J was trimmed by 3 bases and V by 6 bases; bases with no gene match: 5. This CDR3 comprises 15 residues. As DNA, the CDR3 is TGCGCCAGCAACCAGGGGGCCTTTGGGGCCAACGTCCTGACTTTC. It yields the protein CASNQGAFGANVLTF.